This T cell receptor (beta chain) comes out of a study of blood T cell repertoires in COVID-19. Study overall: T cells, B-cell-depleted T cells, or PBMCs provided the cDNA or gDNA that served as material.

This clone occurred once. Source study methods: From reference gene primer amplification, estimates of nucleated cell counts were derived. TCRdb keeps only in-frame clones here, not all; method: immunoSEQ multiplex PCR. V and J calls and clone size are those listed in that table; D and trimming were worked out from the DNA. The sample lists around 130,000 clones; roughly 83% were seen once. The CDR3 spans 15 residues. CDR1 LNHDA and CDR2 SQIVND come from the germline V gene (reference sequence). The V segment lost 7 bases and the J segment 3 bases; nucleotides outside the gene matches: 10. The origin of this receptor is an elderly woman with acute or convalescent COVID-19. V gene TRBV19 combines with J gene TRBJ1-1, with 8 bases aligning to TRBD1. The sequencing sample was made of peripheral blood. The CDR3 bases are TGTGCCAGTACTCTCGGACAGGGCCGCTACACTGAAGCTTTCTTT. Translation gives CASTLGQGRYTEAFF.